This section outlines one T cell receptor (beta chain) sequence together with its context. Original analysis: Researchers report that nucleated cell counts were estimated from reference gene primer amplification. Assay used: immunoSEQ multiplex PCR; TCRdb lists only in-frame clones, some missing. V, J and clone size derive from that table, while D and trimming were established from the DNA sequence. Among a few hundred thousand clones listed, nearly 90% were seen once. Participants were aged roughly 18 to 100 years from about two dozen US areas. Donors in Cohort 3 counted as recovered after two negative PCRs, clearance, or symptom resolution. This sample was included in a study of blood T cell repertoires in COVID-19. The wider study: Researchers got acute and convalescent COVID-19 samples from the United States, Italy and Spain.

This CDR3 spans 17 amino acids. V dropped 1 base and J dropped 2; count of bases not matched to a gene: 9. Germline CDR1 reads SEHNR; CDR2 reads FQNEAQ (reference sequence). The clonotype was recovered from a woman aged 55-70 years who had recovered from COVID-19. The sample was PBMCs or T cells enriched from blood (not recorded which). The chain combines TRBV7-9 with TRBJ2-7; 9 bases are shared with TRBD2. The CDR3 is CASSLEGAAGGPYEQYF. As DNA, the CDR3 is TGTGCCAGCAGCTTAGAAGGAGCGGCGGGAGGGCCCTACGAGCAGTACTTC.